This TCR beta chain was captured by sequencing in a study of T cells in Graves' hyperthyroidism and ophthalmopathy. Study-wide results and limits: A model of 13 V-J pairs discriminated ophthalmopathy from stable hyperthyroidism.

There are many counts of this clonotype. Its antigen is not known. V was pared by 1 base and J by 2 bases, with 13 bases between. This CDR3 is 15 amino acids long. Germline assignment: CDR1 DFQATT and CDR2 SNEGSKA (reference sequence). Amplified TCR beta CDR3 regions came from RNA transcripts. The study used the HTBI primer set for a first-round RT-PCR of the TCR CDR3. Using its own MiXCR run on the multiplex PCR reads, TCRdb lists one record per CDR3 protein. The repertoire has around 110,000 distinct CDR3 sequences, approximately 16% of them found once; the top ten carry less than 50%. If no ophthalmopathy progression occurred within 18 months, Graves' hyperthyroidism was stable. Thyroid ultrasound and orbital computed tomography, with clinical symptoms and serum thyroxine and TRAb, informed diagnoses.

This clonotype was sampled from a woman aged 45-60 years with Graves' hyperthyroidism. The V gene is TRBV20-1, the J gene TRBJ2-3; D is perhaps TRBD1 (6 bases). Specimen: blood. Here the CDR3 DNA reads TGCAGTGCTAGAGTTGCAGGGGTCACCACAGATACGCAGTATTTT. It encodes CSARVAGVTTDTQYF.